This record concerns one T cell receptor (beta chain) sequence. Germline loops: CDR1 MDHEN, CDR2 SYDVKM. Trimming removed 6 bases at V and 2 bases at J, with 18 bases between. This CDR3 has 16 amino acids. This entry belongs to a study of cytotoxic CD8 clonotypes in ibrutinib-treated CLL. Sequenced by immunoSEQ multiplex PCR; TCRdb stores in-frame clones only, minus some. The sample includes over 70,000 clones, around 84% seen only once; the top ten take around 5%. The sequence was obtained from a human donor with chronic lymphocytic leukemia. The gene calls are TRBV28 and TRBJ2-3, with unresolved D. Sequencing used PBMCs, obtained before ibrutinib treatment. The DNA of the CDR3 is TGTGCCAGCAGCCTCCCAGCCACATATGTCACAGATACGCAGTATTTT. Translating gives CASSLPATYVTDTQYF.